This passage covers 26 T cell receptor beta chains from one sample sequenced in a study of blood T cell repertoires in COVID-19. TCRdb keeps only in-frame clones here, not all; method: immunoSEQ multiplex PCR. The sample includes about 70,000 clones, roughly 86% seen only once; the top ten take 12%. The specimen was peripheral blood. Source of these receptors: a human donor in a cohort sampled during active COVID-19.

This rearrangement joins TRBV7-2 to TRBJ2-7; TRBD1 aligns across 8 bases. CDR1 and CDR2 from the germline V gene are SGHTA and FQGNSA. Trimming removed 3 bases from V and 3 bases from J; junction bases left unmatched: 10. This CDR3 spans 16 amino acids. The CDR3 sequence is CASSFQPGQELYEQYF. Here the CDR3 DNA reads TGTGCCAGCAGCTTCCAACCGGGACAGGAACTCTACGAGCAGTACTTC.

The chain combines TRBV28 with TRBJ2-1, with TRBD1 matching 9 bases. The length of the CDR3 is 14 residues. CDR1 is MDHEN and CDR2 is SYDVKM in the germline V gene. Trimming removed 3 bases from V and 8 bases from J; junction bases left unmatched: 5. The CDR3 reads CASSFGDRAHEQFF. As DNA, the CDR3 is TGTGCCAGCAGTTTCGGGGACAGGGCACATGAGCAGTTCTTC.

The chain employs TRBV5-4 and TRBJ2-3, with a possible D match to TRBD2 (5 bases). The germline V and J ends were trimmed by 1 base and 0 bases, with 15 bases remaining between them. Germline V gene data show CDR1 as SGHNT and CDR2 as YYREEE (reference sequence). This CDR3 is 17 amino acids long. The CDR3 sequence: CASSLKRSGSSTDTQYF. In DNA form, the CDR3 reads TGTGCCAGCAGCTTGAAAAGAAGCGGCTCTAGCACAGATACGCAGTATTTT. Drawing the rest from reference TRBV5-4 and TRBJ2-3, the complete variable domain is ETGVTQSPTHLIKTRGQQVTLRCSSQSGHNTVSWYQQALGQGPQFIFQYYREEENGRGNFPPRFSGLQFPNYSSELNVNALELDDSALYLCASSLKRSGSSTDTQYFGPGTRLTVL.

The DNA for the CDR3 is TGTGCCAGCAGCTGGACAGGCCCGAACACTGAAGCTTTCTTT. Protein sequence: CASSWTGPNTEAFF. V usage is TRBV11-1 and J usage is TRBJ1-1; the match to TRBD1 covers 7 bases. The J segment lost 1 base and the V segment lost 4 bases, leaving 3 bases of the junction unmatched. Germline lookup yields CDR1 SGHAT and CDR2 FQDESV (reference sequence). This CDR3 comprises 14 residues.

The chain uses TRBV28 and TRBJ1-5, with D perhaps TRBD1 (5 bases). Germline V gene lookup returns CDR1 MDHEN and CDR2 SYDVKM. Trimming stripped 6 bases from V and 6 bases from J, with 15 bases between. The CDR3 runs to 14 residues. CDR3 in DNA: TGTGCCAGCAGGAAAGGATTTCAGGGTCAGCCCCAGCATTTT. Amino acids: CASRKGFQGQPQHF.

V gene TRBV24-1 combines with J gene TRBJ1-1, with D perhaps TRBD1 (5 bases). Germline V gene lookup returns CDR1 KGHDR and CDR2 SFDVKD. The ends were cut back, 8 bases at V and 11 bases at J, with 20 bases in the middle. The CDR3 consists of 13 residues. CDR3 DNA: TGTGCCACCATGCCCCGGGACTACAGTCGGGCTTTCTTT. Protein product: CATMPRDYSRAFF.

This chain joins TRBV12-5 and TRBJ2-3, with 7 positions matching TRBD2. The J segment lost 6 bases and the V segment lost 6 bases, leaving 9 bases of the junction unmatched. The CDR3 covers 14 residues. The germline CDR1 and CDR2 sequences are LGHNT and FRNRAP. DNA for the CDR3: TGTGCTAGTGGGAGAACTAGCGTGGGTGATACGCAGTATTTT. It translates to CASGRTSVGDTQYF.

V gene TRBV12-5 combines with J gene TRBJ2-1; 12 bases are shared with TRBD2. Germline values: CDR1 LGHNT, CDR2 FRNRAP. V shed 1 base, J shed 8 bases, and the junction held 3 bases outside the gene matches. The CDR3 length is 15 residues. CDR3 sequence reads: CASGLGTSGAHEQFF. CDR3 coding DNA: TGTGCTAGTGGTTTGGGGACTAGCGGGGCCCATGAGCAGTTCTTC.

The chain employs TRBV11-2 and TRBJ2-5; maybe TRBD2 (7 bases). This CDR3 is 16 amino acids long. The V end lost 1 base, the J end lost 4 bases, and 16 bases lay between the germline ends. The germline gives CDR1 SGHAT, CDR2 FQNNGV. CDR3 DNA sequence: TGTGCCAGCAGCTTAGGGGTAGGGGGGGACGGAGAGACCCAGTACTTC. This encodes CASSLGVGGDGETQYF.

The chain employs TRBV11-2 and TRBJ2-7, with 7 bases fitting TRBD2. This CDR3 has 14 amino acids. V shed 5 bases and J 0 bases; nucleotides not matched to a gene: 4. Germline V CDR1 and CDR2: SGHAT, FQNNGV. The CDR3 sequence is CASSDGGISYEQYF. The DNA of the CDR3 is TGTGCCAGCAGCGACGGGGGGATCTCCTACGAGCAGTACTTC.

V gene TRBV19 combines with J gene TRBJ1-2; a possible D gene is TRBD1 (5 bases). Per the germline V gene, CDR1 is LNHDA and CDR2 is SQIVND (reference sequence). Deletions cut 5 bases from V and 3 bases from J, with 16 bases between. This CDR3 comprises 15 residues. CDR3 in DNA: TGTGCCAGTAGTCCAGGGAGGCTCCAATACTATGGCTACACCTTC. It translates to CASSPGRLQYYGYTF.

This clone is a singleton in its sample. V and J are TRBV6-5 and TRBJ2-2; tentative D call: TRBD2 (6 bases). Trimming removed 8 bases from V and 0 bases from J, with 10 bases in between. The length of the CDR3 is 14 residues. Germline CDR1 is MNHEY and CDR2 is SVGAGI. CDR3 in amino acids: CASGAGSNTGELFF. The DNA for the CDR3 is TGTGCCAGCGGAGCGGGTTCGAACACCGGGGAGCTGTTTTTT.

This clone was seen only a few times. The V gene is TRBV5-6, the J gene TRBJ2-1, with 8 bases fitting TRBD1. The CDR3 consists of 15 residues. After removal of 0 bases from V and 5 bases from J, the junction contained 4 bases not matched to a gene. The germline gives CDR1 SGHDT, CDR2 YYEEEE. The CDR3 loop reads CASSLGTGNDNEQFF. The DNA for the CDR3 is TGTGCCAGCAGCTTGGGGACAGGGAATGACAATGAGCAGTTCTTC.

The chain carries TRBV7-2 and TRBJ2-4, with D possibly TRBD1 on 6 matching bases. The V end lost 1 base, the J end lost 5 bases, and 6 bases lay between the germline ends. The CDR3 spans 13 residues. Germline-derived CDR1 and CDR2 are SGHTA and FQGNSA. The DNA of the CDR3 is TGTGCCAGCAGCTTAGACAGGGAAAACATTCAGTACTTC. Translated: CASSLDRENIQYF.

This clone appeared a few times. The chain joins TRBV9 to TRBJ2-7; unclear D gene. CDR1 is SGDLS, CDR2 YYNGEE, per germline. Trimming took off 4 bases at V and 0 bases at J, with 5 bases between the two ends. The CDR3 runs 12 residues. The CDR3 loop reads CASSHSSYEQYF. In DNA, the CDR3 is TGTGCCAGCAGCCATAGCTCCTACGAGCAGTACTTC.

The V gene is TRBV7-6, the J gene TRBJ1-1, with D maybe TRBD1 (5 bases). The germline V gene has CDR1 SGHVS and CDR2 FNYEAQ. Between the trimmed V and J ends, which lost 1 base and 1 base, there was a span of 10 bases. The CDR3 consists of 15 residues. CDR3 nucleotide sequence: TGTGCCAGCAGCTTAGGCGGGGCCTCGAACACTGAAGCTTTCTTT. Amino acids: CASSLGGASNTEAFF.

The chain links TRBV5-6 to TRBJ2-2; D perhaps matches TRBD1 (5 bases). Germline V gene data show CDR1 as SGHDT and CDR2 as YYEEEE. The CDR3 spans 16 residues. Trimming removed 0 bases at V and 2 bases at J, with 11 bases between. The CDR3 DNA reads TGTGCCAGCAGCTTGGGCAGGGCCTTTAACACCGGGGAGCTGTTTTTT. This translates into CASSLGRAFNTGELFF.

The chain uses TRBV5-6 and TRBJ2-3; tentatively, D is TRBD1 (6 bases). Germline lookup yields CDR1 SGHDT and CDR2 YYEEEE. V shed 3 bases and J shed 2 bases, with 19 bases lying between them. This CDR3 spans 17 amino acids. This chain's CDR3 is CASSYPGLGGSTDTQYF. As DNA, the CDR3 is TGTGCCAGCAGCTACCCGGGGTTAGGGGGTTCCACAGATACGCAGTATTTT.

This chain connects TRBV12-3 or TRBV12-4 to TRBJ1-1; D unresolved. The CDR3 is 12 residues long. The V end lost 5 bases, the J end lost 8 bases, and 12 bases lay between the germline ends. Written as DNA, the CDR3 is TGTGCCAGCAGTCGAGGATTGAAAGAAGCTTTCTTT. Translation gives CASSRGLKEAFF.

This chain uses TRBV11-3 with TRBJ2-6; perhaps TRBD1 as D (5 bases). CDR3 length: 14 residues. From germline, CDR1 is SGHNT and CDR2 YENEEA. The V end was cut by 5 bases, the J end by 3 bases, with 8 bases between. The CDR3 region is CASSATDGANVLTF. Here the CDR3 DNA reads TGTGCCAGCAGCGCGACAGATGGGGCCAACGTCCTGACTTTC.

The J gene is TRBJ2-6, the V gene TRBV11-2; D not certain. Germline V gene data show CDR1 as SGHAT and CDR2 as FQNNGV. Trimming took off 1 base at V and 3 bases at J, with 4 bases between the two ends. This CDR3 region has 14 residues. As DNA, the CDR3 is TGTGCCAGCAGCTTAGTTCTTGGGGCCAACGTCCTGACTTTC. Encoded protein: CASSLVLGANVLTF.

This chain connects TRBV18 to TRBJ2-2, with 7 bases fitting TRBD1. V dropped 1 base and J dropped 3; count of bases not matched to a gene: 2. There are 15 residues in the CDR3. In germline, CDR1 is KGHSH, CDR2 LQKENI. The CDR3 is CASSPLQGDTGELFF. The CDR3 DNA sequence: TGTGCCAGCTCACCACTTCAGGGGGACACCGGGGAGCTGTTTTTT.

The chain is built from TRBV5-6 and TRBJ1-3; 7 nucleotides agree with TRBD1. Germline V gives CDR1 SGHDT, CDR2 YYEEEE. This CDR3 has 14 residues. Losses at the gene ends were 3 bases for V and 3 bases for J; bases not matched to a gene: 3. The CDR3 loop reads CASSSTGVGNTIYF. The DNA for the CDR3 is TGTGCCAGCAGCTCTACAGGGGTTGGAAACACCATATATTTT. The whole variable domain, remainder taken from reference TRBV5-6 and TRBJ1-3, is DAGVTQSPTHLIKTRGQQVTLRCSPKSGHDTVSWYQQALGQGPQFIFQYYEEEERQRGNFPDRFSGHQFPNYSSELNVNALLLGDSALYLCASSSTGVGNTIYFGEGSWLTVV.

CDR3 in DNA: TGTGCCAGCAGCACCCGGCAGGGGGCCACAGATACGCAGTATTTT. Translating gives CASSTRQGATDTQYF. The genes are TRBV7-6 and TRBJ2-3; 8 bases are a match to TRBD1. CDR1 SGHVS and CDR2 FNYEAQ come from the germline V gene. This CDR3 contains 15 residues. J lost 2 bases, V lost 5 bases, and 6 bases had no gene match.

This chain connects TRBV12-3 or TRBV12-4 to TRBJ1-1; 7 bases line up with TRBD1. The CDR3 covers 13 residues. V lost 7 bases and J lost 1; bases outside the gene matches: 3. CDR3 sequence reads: CASTGTANTEAFF. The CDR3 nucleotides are TGTGCCAGCACCGGGACAGCGAACACTGAAGCTTTCTTT.

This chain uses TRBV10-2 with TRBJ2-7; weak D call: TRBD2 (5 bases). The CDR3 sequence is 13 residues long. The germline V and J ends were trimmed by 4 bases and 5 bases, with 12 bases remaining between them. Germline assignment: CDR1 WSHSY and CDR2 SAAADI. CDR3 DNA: TGCGCCAGCAGTGTAGGTAGGCGGGACGAGCAGTACTTC. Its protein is CASSVGRRDEQYF.